This T cell receptor beta chain is drawn from a study of blood T cells in healthy people across ages. Study-wide points: Per million T cells, TCR beta diversity dropped about linearly as age rose. The study regarded diversity estimates from one million T cells as underestimates.

This clonotype has ten or more counts. Its antigen remains unknown. The CDR3 is 15 amino acids. Trimming cost V 2 bases and J 0 bases, with 8 bases left between them. Germline CDR1 and CDR2: ENHRY and SYGVKD. A J-beta primer mix and a sample-barcoded 5' primer were used in a second PCR of roughly 7 to 12 cycles. TCRdb itself ran the 5' RACE reads through MiXCR, one entry per CDR3 protein. The sample holds approximately 810,000 distinct CDR3 sequences; more than 25% are singletons and the top ten take 15% to 20%. The chain uses TRBV10-3 and TRBJ2-4; D possibly uses TRBD1 or TRBD2 (6 bases each). The TCR sequence derives from an elderly woman in good health. The sequencing input was blood. CDR3 protein: CAISEGGPAKNIQYF. The CDR3 coding sequence is TGTGCCATCAGTGAGGGGGGGCCAGCCAAAAACATTCAGTACTTC.